This entry lists 31 T cell receptor beta chains sequenced from one sample in a study of blood T cell repertoires in COVID-19. Here immunoSEQ multiplex PCR was the method, and the copy in TCRdb shows in-frame clones only, minus some. The sample yields a few hundred thousand clones, roughly 89% seen once. Material for sequencing was peripheral blood. The receptors were gathered from a woman aged 40 to 49 with COVID-19, enrolled during active disease.

V gene TRBV5-1 combines with J gene TRBJ2-7; D unclear. This CDR3 is 14 amino acids long. Trimming pared 2 bases from V and 0 bases from J, leaving 9 bases between. Per the germline V gene, CDR1 is SGHRS and CDR2 is YFSETQ. The CDR3 sequence is CASSLSSSSYEQYF. CDR3 DNA: TGCGCCAGCAGCTTATCCTCGAGCTCCTACGAGCAGTACTTC.

V is TRBV6-1 and J is TRBJ1-5, with 7 bases identical to TRBD1. CDR3 length: 16 amino acids. Germline CDR1 and CDR2: MNHNS and SASEGT. Germline trimming cut 4 bases from V and 0 bases from J; bases unmatched to any gene: 6. CDR3 protein: CASSGQQGNSNQPQHF. In DNA, the CDR3 is TGTGCCAGCAGTGGGCAACAGGGGAATAGCAATCAGCCCCAGCATTTT.

DNA of the CDR3: TGTGCCAGCAGTCAACTCCAGGGATTAGGTTCACCCCTCCACTTT. Its translation is CASSQLQGLGSPLHF. The V call is TRBV6-5, the J call TRBJ1-6; a weak D match, TRBD1 (5 bases). CDR3 length: 15 residues. V was trimmed by 5 bases and J by 9 bases, leaving 17 bases between them. Germline V gene sequence: CDR1 MNHEY, CDR2 SVGAGI.

The chain recombines TRBV28 with TRBJ1-4; D is ambiguous. Germline values: CDR1 MDHEN, CDR2 SYDVKM. This CDR3 contains 16 residues. Trimming shortened V by 8 bases and J by 0 bases, and 16 bases separated the two germline ends. Here the CDR3 reads CASGSTFRATNEKLFF. CDR3 in DNA: TGTGCCAGCGGTAGCACTTTTCGAGCAACTAATGAAAAACTGTTTTTT.

V gene TRBV27 combines with J gene TRBJ2-5; the match to TRBD2 covers 8 bases. This CDR3 has 15 amino acids. Trimming took 6 bases from V and 3 from J; bases not matched to a gene: 9. Germline assignment: CDR1 MNHEY and CDR2 SMNVEV (reference sequence). CDR3 DNA sequence: TGTGCCAGCAGCCTTCGGGAGGGACTCAAAGAGACCCAGTACTTC. Its translation is CASSLREGLKETQYF.

This chain links TRBV9 with TRBJ1-2; 8 nucleotides agree with TRBD1. Trimming removed 2 bases from V and 4 bases from J; junction bases left unmatched: 4. The germline V gene has CDR1 SGDLS and CDR2 YYNGEE. The CDR3 has 14 amino acids. CDR3 sequence: CASSVTGVGYGYTF. The DNA of the CDR3 is TGTGCCAGCAGCGTGACAGGGGTGGGCTATGGCTACACCTTC.

The rearrangement uses TRBV6-2 or TRBV6-3 and TRBJ1-1; the D is unclear. CDR1 is MNHEY, CDR2 SVGEGT, per germline. This CDR3 is built from 16 residues. Trimming removed 0 bases at V and 3 bases at J, with 14 bases between. Here the CDR3 reads CASSYSAREIYTEAFF. The CDR3 region has the DNA TGTGCCAGCAGTTACTCTGCAAGGGAGATTTACACTGAAGCTTTCTTT.

This chain joins TRBV15 and TRBJ2-1, with D hard to call. The CDR3 covers 15 residues. Germline-derived CDR1 and CDR2 are LNHNV and YYDKDF (reference sequence). V was pared by 0 bases and J by 6 bases, with 12 bases between. CDR3 sequence reads: CATSREWSSGNEQFF. The CDR3 DNA is TGTGCCACCAGCAGAGAATGGAGCAGTGGCAATGAGCAGTTCTTC.

This chain connects TRBV10-1 to TRBJ2-5; possible D gene TRBD1, 6 bases. CDR3 length: 15 amino acids. Germline loops: CDR1 WNHNN, CDR2 SYGVQD (reference sequence). V was pared by 2 bases and J by 1 base, with 11 bases between. The DNA of the CDR3 is TGCGCCAGCAGTGAGGACAGGTGGGTCCAAGAGACCCAGTACTTC. Translating gives CASSEDRWVQETQYF.

As for this clone: This CDR3 is also generated by other DNA sequences in the sample. V usage is TRBV7-9 and J usage is TRBJ1-5; D possibly corresponds to TRBD1 (5 bases). The CDR3 has 15 residues. The V gene's germline CDR1 is SEHNR and CDR2 FQNEAQ (reference sequence). Trimming cost V 3 bases and J 3 bases, with 12 bases left between them. CDR3 nucleotide sequence: TGTGCCAGCAGCTTTCAGGGAGGTCCCAATCAGCCCCAGCATTTT. This encodes CASSFQGGPNQPQHF. The entire variable domain, with the rest obtained from reference TRBV7-9 and TRBJ1-5, is as follows: DTGVSQNPRHKITKRGQNVTFRCDPISEHNRLYWYRQTLGQGPEFLTYFQNEAQLEKSRLLSDRFSAERPKGSFSTLEIQRTEQGDSAMYLCASSFQGGPNQPQHFGDGTRLSIL.

The chain's CDR3 is CASSQVRGTGNTIYF. In DNA form, the CDR3 reads TGTGCCAGCAGCCAAGTGCGGGGGACTGGAAACACCATATATTTT. This chain uses TRBV3-1 (or the pseudogene TRBV3-2) with TRBJ1-3; D is possibly TRBD1 (5 bases). CDR3 length: 15 residues. Trimming stripped 1 base from V and 2 bases from J, with 9 bases between. Germline-derived CDR1 and CDR2 are LGHDT and YNNKEL (reference sequence).

The V and J genes are TRBV28 and TRBJ1-1; 7 nucleotides line up with TRBD1. Germline lookup yields CDR1 MDHEN and CDR2 SYDVKM. With 6 bases clipped from V and 0 bases from J, the junction kept 13 bases outside the gene matches. The CDR3 is 17 amino acids. The CDR3 sequence is CASRHHTGVPMNTEAFF. The DNA of the CDR3 is TGTGCCAGCAGACATCATACAGGGGTACCCATGAACACTGAAGCTTTCTTT.

This sequence joins TRBV5-4 and TRBJ1-1, with D perhaps TRBD1 (6 bases). The germline V gene has CDR1 SGHNT and CDR2 YYREEE (reference sequence). Trimming removed 4 bases at V and 1 base at J, with 11 bases between. The CDR3 is 14 amino acids. CDR3 in DNA: TGTGCCAGCAGCATGAGGGGGAAGAACACTGAAGCTTTCTTT. Its protein product is CASSMRGKNTEAFF.

The chain links TRBV11-2 to TRBJ2-2; tentative D call: TRBD1 (6 bases). Trimming shortened V by 6 bases and J by 3 bases, and 20 bases separated the two germline ends. The CDR3 has 17 amino acids. Germline loops: CDR1 SGHAT, CDR2 FQNNGV. The CDR3 bases are TGTGCCAGCAGGCAACTAGGAACAGGGTGGGACACCGGGGAGCTGTTTTTT. The encoded protein is CASRQLGTGWDTGELFF.

The genes are TRBV2 and TRBJ1-6; possibly TRBD1 for D (5 bases). Per germline, CDR1 SNHLY and CDR2 FYNNEI. The CDR3 covers 19 residues. V shed 3 bases and J shed 7 bases, with 25 bases lying between them. Here the CDR3 DNA reads TGTGCCAGCAGTGATCGTGTGGGGCGGACGTCGCGAGGAAATTCACCCCTCCACTTT. Protein sequence: CASSDRVGRTSRGNSPLHF.

The chain is built from TRBV28 and TRBJ2-3; TRBD1 matches at 7 bases. The CDR3 consists of 15 residues. The J segment lost 4 bases and the V segment lost 3 bases, leaving 7 bases of the junction unmatched. CDR1 is MDHEN, CDR2 SYDVKM, per germline. This CDR3 is CASSLPTGWPDTQYF. The CDR3 DNA sequence: TGTGCCAGCAGTTTGCCGACAGGGTGGCCAGATACGCAGTATTTT.

The chain is built from TRBV5-4 and TRBJ2-1; TRBD2 matches 10 bases. The CDR3 has 16 amino acids. Germline-derived CDR1 and CDR2 are SGHNT and YYREEE (reference sequence). After removal of 4 bases from V and 5 bases from J, the junction contained 9 bases not matched to a gene. The CDR3, as DNA: TGTGCCAGCAGCCCCGGGGGGACTAGCGTCCACAATGAGCAGTTCTTC. It yields the protein CASSPGGTSVHNEQFF. Combining the CDR3 with reference TRBV5-4 and TRBJ2-1 gives the whole variable domain ETGVTQSPTHLIKTRGQQVTLRCSSQSGHNTVSWYQQALGQGPQFIFQYYREEENGRGNFPPRFSGLQFPNYSSELNVNALELDDSALYLCASSPGGTSVHNEQFFGPGTRLTVL.

The V gene is TRBV6-6, the J gene TRBJ2-1; a possible D gene is TRBD1 (5 bases). Germline V CDR1 and CDR2: MNHNY, SVGAGI (reference sequence). V was cut by 5 bases and J by 6 bases, with 35 bases left in between. This CDR3 is built from 21 residues. The CDR3 loop is CASSRSLVPRYDRHRFNEQFF. The CDR3 DNA sequence: TGTGCCAGCAGTCGGTCCCTTGTCCCCCGTTATGACAGACACCGTTTCAATGAGCAGTTCTTC.

The chain carries TRBV10-3 and TRBJ1-1; TRBD1 matches at 8 bases. This CDR3 has 13 residues. With V trimmed by 6 bases and J by 3 bases, 3 bases remained unmatched. The V gene's germline CDR1 is ENHRY and CDR2 SYGVKD. This chain's CDR3 is CAIRPDRDTEAFF. The CDR3 coding sequence is TGTGCCATCAGACCGGACAGGGACACTGAAGCTTTCTTT.

V and J are TRBV30 and TRBJ2-7; D may be TRBD1 (7 bases). In germline, CDR1 is GTSNPN, CDR2 SVGIG (reference sequence). V shed 0 bases and J shed 6 bases, with 12 bases lying between them. The CDR3 extends over 13 amino acids. The CDR3 DNA is TGTGCCTGGAGTGTAGGAGGGGGCGGCGAGCAGTACTTC. Amino acid sequence: CAWSVGGGGEQYF.

CDR3 nucleotide sequence: TGCGCCAGCAGCTTGGCCTTGGGGCCAGGGGAGACCCAGTACTTC. Protein product: CASSLALGPGETQYF. The genes are TRBV5-1 and TRBJ2-5, with D possibly matching TRBD1 (5 bases). CDR1 is SGHRS, CDR2 YFSETQ, per germline. The CDR3 contains 15 residues. V lost 0 bases and J lost 5, with 14 bases in between. Full variable domain (outside the CDR3, taken from reference TRBV5-1 and TRBJ2-5): KAGVTQTPRYLIKTRGQQVTLSCSPISGHRSVSWYQQTPGQGLQFLFEYFSETQRNKGNFPGRFSGRQFSNSRSEMNVSTLELGDSALYLCASSLALGPGETQYFGPGTRLLVL.

V gene TRBV5-5 combines with J gene TRBJ2-7; weak D call: TRBD1 (6 bases). CDR1 is SGHKS and CDR2 is YYEKEE in the germline V gene (reference sequence). Deletions cut 4 bases from V and 6 bases from J, with 20 bases between. The CDR3 totals 15 residues. The CDR3 nucleotides are TGTGCCAGCAGCAGGACAGCGCTATCCCCCGGCGAGCAGTACTTC. The encoded protein is CASSRTALSPGEQYF. The complete variable domain, with remaining parts taken from reference TRBV5-5 and TRBJ2-7, reads DAGVTQSPTHLIKTRGQQVTLRCSPISGHKSVSWYQQVLGQGPQFIFQYYEKEERGRGNFPDRFSARQFPNYSSELNVNALLLGDSALYLCASSRTALSPGEQYFGPGTRLTVT.

The chain combines TRBV7-3 with TRBJ2-1; possibly TRBD1 for D (5 bases). Germline-derived CDR1 and CDR2 are SGHTA and FQGTGA. The CDR3 consists of 16 residues. Trimming shortened V by 4 bases and J by 4 bases, and 17 bases separated the two germline ends. The CDR3: CASSSKGPRQYNEQFF. The CDR3 DNA sequence: TGTGCCAGCAGCTCAAAAGGCCCCCGACAGTACAATGAGCAGTTCTTC.

V is TRBV7-2 and J is TRBJ2-2; D gene uncertain. V shed 1 base and J shed 5 bases, with 8 bases lying between them. Germline lookup yields CDR1 SGHTA and CDR2 FQGNSA. CDR3 length equals 14 residues. Here the CDR3 DNA reads TGTGCCAGCAGCTTAGAACCCGGGACCGGGGAGCTGTTTTTT. Translated, it gives CASSLEPGTGELFF. Together with reference TRBV7-2 and TRBJ2-2, the CDR3 gives the full variable domain: GAGVSQSPSNKVTEKGKDVELRCDPISGHTALYWYRQSLGQGLEFLIYFQGNSAPDKSGLPSDRFSAERTGGSVSTLTIQRTQQEDSAVYLCASSLEPGTGELFFGEGSRLTVL.

The rearrangement links TRBV6-6 to TRBJ1-4; the D is unclear. V dropped 8 bases and J dropped 4 bases, with 14 bases sitting between them. CDR1 is MNHNY and CDR2 is SVGAGI in the germline V gene (reference sequence). There are 14 residues in the CDR3. The CDR3 DNA reads TGTGCCAGCGTAAGGCCAGGTGTTAATGAAAAACTGTTTTTT. Encoded protein: CASVRPGVNEKLFF.

This sequence joins TRBV6-1 and TRBJ1-2; TRBD1 aligns across 7 bases. The ends lost 3 bases at V and 6 bases at J; junction bases unmatched: 7. The germline gives CDR1 MNHNS, CDR2 SASEGT. This CDR3 spans 14 amino acids. Here the CDR3 DNA reads TGTGCCAGCAGTGACGGCAGGGGGGCTAATGGCTACACCTTC. Protein sequence: CASSDGRGANGYTF.

In its sample, this clone was seen once. The J gene is TRBJ1-5, the V gene TRBV19; a possible D gene is TRBD1 (5 bases). There are 19 residues in the CDR3. CDR1 and CDR2 (germline): LNHDA, SQIVND (reference sequence). The V end lost 3 bases, the J end lost 5 bases, and 26 bases lay between the germline ends. For the CDR3, the DNA is TGTGCCAGTAGTATTCCCCGGGGGAGGCCCTATCCGGATGATCAGCCCCAGCATTTT. Translated, it gives CASSIPRGRPYPDDQPQHF.

This rearrangement joins TRBV25-1 to TRBJ2-7; tentatively, D is TRBD2 (6 bases). The V gene's germline CDR1 is MGHDK and CDR2 SYGVNS. This CDR3 region has 13 residues. V lost 7 bases, J lost 1 base, and 11 bases lay in between. CDR3 amino acids: CASKGTASYEQYF. CDR3 in DNA: TGTGCCAGCAAAGGGACTGCTTCCTACGAGCAGTACTTC.

The chain couples TRBV5-1 to TRBJ2-7; the match to TRBD1 covers 8 bases. The trim removed 3 bases at V and 3 bases at J, leaving 2 bases unmatched. Germline CDR1 and CDR2: SGHRS and YFSETQ. The CDR3 spans 13 residues. The DNA for the CDR3 is TGCGCCAGCAGCTCCGGACAGGGCTACGAGCAGTACTTC. It translates to CASSSGQGYEQYF.

The rearrangement uses TRBV18 and TRBJ1-1; possibly TRBD1 for D (5 bases). V was cut by 0 bases and J by 2 bases, with 10 bases left in between. Germline V gene data show CDR1 as KGHSH and CDR2 as LQKENI. The CDR3 runs 15 residues. The CDR3 DNA reads TGTGCCAGCTCACCACCGGCGGGGCCAAACACTGAAGCTTTCTTT. It specifies CASSPPAGPNTEAFF.

The chain employs TRBV3-1 (or the pseudogene TRBV3-2) and TRBJ1-5; no reliable D call. CDR1 and CDR2 from the germline V gene are LGHDT and YNNKEL (reference sequence). This CDR3 has 13 amino acids. Trimming cost V 1 base and J 6 bases, with 7 bases left between them. This CDR3 is CASSQGRVQPQHF. The CDR3 DNA follows: TGTGCCAGCAGCCAAGGGAGGGTTCAGCCCCAGCATTTT.